This T cell receptor (beta chain) was recovered during a study of blood T cell repertoires in COVID-19. The wider study: Sites across the United States, Italy and Spain contributed samples from acute and convalescent COVID-19.

Trimming cost V 1 base and J 9 bases; bases outside gene matches: 7. The germline CDR1 and CDR2 sequences are SGHRS and YFSETQ. CDR3 size: 15 residues. Per the authors' pipeline: Using reference gene primer amplification, nucleated cell counts were estimated. Assay used: immunoSEQ multiplex PCR; TCRdb lists only in-frame clones, some missing. V, J and clone size were drawn from that table, and D and trimming were deduced from the DNA. This table has 200,000 to 250,000 clones, 65% to 80% appearing once. This clonotype originated in a woman aged 40 to 50 with active or convalescent COVID-19. The chain uses TRBV5-1 and TRBJ2-1, with 10 bases that match TRBD2. The sample taken for sequencing was peripheral blood. The CDR3 is CASSLNLAGDGEQFF. The CDR3 nucleotides read TGCGCCAGCAGCTTGAACCTAGCGGGGGACGGTGAGCAGTTCTTC.